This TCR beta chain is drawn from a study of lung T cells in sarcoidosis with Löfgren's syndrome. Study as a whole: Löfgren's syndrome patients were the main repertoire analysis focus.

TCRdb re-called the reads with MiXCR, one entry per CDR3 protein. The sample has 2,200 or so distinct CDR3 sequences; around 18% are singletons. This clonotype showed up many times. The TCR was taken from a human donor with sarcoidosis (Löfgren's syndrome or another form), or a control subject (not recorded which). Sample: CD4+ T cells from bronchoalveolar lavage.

The CDR3 nucleotides read TGTGCCAGCAGCTTAGAAGCGAGGACCGGACGCGAGCAGTACTTC. Translating gives CASSLEARTGREQYF. The chain joins TRBV7-9 to TRBJ2-7; D ambiguous. Germline V gene sequence: CDR1 SEHNR, CDR2 FQNEAQ (reference sequence). V lost 1 base and J lost 6, with 16 bases in between. The CDR3 length is 15 residues. The complete variable domain, with remaining parts taken from reference TRBV7-9 and TRBJ2-7, reads DTGVSQNPRHKITKRGQNVTFRCDPISEHNRLYWYRQTLGQGPEFLTYFQNEAQLEKSRLLSDRFSAERPKGSFSTLEIQRTEQGDSAMYLCASSLEARTGREQYFGPGTRLTVT.